These 27 T cell receptor beta chains originate from one sample sequenced in a study of blood T cell repertoires in COVID-19. The table came from immunoSEQ multiplex PCR; TCRdb's copy has only in-frame clones and leaves some out. The sample holds 150,000 to 200,000 clones, 84% seen once. Sequencing was carried out using PBMCs or T cells enriched from blood (not recorded which). The origin of the receptors is a man aged 45-65 years who had recovered from COVID-19.

This clone was observed a single time. CDR3 DNA: TGCGCCAGCAGTCAAGGGCCAGCATTCTCTGGAAACACCATATATTTT. This gives the protein CASSQGPAFSGNTIYF. V usage is TRBV23-1 and J usage is TRBJ1-3; D is uncertain. TRBV23-1 is recorded as an ORF, its role being uncertain. This CDR3 is 16 amino acids long. The germline V and J ends were trimmed by 2 bases and 0 bases, with 11 bases remaining between them.

V usage is TRBV4-1 and J usage is TRBJ1-5, with 7 bases aligning to TRBD1. The J segment lost 6 bases and the V segment lost 1 base, leaving 6 bases of the junction unmatched. The CDR3 runs 15 residues. CDR1 MGHRA and CDR2 YSYEKL come from the germline V gene. The CDR3 loop reads CASSQGNRGIQPQHF. The CDR3 DNA follows: TGCGCCAGCAGCCAAGGCAACAGGGGAATTCAGCCCCAGCATTTT.

The gene calls are TRBV2 and TRBJ1-2, with 7 positions matching TRBD1. There are 17 residues in the CDR3. J gave up 4 bases and V 6 bases, and 17 bases lay outside the gene matches. Germline V gives CDR1 SNHLY, CDR2 FYNNEI. CDR3 DNA: TGTGCCAGCAGCCCTGGTCTGACAGGGAATTTTTTCTATGGCTACACCTTC. Protein product: CASSPGLTGNFFYGYTF.

In this sample, this clone turned up a few times. This chain uses TRBV7-8 with TRBJ2-1, with TRBD2 matching over 8 bases. This CDR3 is built from 16 residues. Germline-derived CDR1 and CDR2 are SGHVS and FQNEAQ. Trimming at V came to 1 base and at J to 9 bases, leaving 11 bases not matched to a gene. The CDR3 bases are TGTGCCAGCAGCTTAGGGGCGGGGGGACTAATTTCTGAGCAGTTCTTC. This gives the protein CASSLGAGGLISEQFF.

This rearrangement joins TRBV6-6 to TRBJ2-2; no clear D. V gave up 2 bases and J gave up 6 bases, with 10 bases separating them. Germline V gives CDR1 MNHNY, CDR2 SVGAGI (reference sequence). The CDR3 spans 14 residues. The CDR3 DNA is TGTGCCAGCAGTTACGCCGGTCAGGCCGGGGAGCTGTTTTTT. This translates into CASSYAGQAGELFF.

This chain connects TRBV5-1 to TRBJ1-2; TRBD1 agrees at 7 bases. CDR3 length equals 15 residues. V shed 4 bases and J 2 bases; nucleotides not matched to a gene: 8. The germline gives CDR1 SGHRS, CDR2 YFSETQ. The CDR3 here is CASSEDRVRNYGYTF. CDR3 sequence (DNA): TGCGCCAGCAGCGAAGACAGGGTTCGCAACTATGGCTACACCTTC.

V usage is TRBV7-9 and J usage is TRBJ2-3; 7 bases are shared with TRBD1. With V trimmed by 5 bases and J by 5 bases, 19 bases remained unmatched. Germline assignment: CDR1 SEHNR and CDR2 FQNEAQ (reference sequence). The CDR3 spans 18 residues. Written as DNA, the CDR3 is TGTGCCAGCAGCCCTACCGGGTCCGCAGGGGGTATGTTAGATACGCAGTATTTT. It yields the protein CASSPTGSAGGMLDTQYF.

This clone was picked up one time. This rearrangement joins TRBV4-3 to TRBJ1-2, with 9 bases lining up with TRBD1. The CDR3 consists of 19 residues. The V gene's germline CDR1 is LGHNA and CDR2 YSLEER. V trimming: 1 base; J trimming: 5 bases; junction bases outside the gene matches: 17. The CDR3 bases are TGCGCCAGCAGCCAAGGGTTCCGGGACAGGGAGGTAAAAGGATATGGCTACACCTTC. It encodes CASSQGFRDREVKGYGYTF.

The chain uses TRBV7-6 and TRBJ1-3; D may be TRBD1 (5 bases). Per germline, CDR1 SGHVS and CDR2 FNYEAQ. The V end was cut by 1 base, the J end by 0 bases, with 10 bases between. CDR3 length: 16 residues. The CDR3: CASSLGQGLSGNTIYF. The DNA of the CDR3 is TGTGCCAGCAGCTTAGGTCAGGGACTCTCTGGAAACACCATATATTTT.

V usage is TRBV6-2 or TRBV6-3 and J usage is TRBJ1-6; 8 nucleotides match TRBD1. J lost 9 bases, V lost 0 bases, and 13 bases had no gene match. The CDR3 has 18 amino acids. The V gene's germline CDR1 is MNHEY and CDR2 SVGEGT. The CDR3 region is CASSYSSLQTGAGSPLHF. CDR3 bases: TGTGCCAGCAGTTACTCGAGCCTCCAGACAGGGGCCGGTTCACCCCTCCACTTT.

The J gene is TRBJ1-1, the V gene TRBV3-1 (or the pseudogene TRBV3-2); the match to TRBD1 covers 7 bases. CDR3 length equals 14 residues. V lost 5 bases, J lost 4 bases, and 7 bases stayed unmatched. CDR1 and CDR2 (germline): LGHDT, YNNKEL (reference sequence). CDR3 region: CASSDRARGTEAFF. CDR3 bases: TGTGCCAGCAGCGACAGGGCCCGAGGCACTGAAGCTTTCTTT.

The chain is built from TRBV5-1 and TRBJ1-4; no clear D. Trimming took off 9 bases at V and 11 bases at J, with 23 bases between the two ends. The CDR3 length is 14 residues. Germline loops: CDR1 SGHRS, CDR2 YFSETQ. This CDR3 reads CATRRDANRSKLFF. In DNA form, the CDR3 reads TGCGCCACCCGGCGGGATGCGAATCGGTCCAAACTGTTTTTT.

The V gene is TRBV19, the J gene TRBJ2-7, with no clear D. Germline CDR1 is LNHDA and CDR2 is SQIVND (reference sequence). V shed 1 base and J shed 4 bases, with 11 bases lying between them. The CDR3 contains 14 residues. The CDR3 nucleotides read TGTGCCAGTAGTATAGGAAACACCTTTTACGAGCAGTACTTC. As protein: CASSIGNTFYEQYF.

The V gene is TRBV5-1, the J gene TRBJ1-3, with D unclear. From germline, CDR1 is SGHRS and CDR2 YFSETQ. Trimming shortened V by 4 bases and J by 5 bases, and 19 bases separated the two germline ends. The CDR3 has 16 amino acids. DNA of the CDR3: TGCGCCAGCAGCATTGGGGAGACTTCGTGGAGAAACACCATATATTTT. Encoded protein: CASSIGETSWRNTIYF.

V gene TRBV18 combines with J gene TRBJ1-5; TRBD1 agrees at 9 bases. Germline V gives CDR1 KGHSH, CDR2 LQKENI. The CDR3 has 14 residues. V dropped 3 bases and J dropped 5; count of bases not matched to a gene: 2. CDR3: CASSPRDRDQPQHF. CDR3 DNA sequence: TGTGCCAGCTCACCCCGGGACAGGGATCAGCCCCAGCATTTT.

This chain links TRBV5-5 with TRBJ1-6; tentative D call: TRBD1 (6 bases). This CDR3 has 15 residues. Looked up from germline, CDR1 is SGHKS and CDR2 is YYEKEE (reference sequence). V was shortened by 0 bases and J by 7 bases, with 11 bases between the two germline ends. The DNA for the CDR3 is TGTGCCAGCAGCTTGGGGGGGACATTGAATTCACCCCTCCACTTT. It yields the protein CASSLGGTLNSPLHF.

This rearrangement joins TRBV3-1 (or the pseudogene TRBV3-2) to TRBJ1-5; D remains ambiguous. This CDR3 is built from 15 residues. Germline V CDR1 and CDR2: LGHDT, YNNKEL (reference sequence). V shed 4 bases and J shed 6 bases, with 16 bases lying between them. CDR3 residues: CASSLGRFGGQPQHF. The CDR3 DNA sequence: TGTGCCAGCAGCCTCGGTAGGTTTGGAGGTCAGCCCCAGCATTTT.

The CDR3 spells CASSVTGTESYEQYF. CDR3 DNA: TGTGCCAGCAGCGTAACCGGGACAGAGTCCTACGAGCAGTACTTC. V gene TRBV9 combines with J gene TRBJ2-7; 7 bases map to TRBD1. Germline lookup yields CDR1 SGDLS and CDR2 YYNGEE. This CDR3 has 15 residues. The junction had 5 bases not matched to a gene; V was cut back by 1 base and J by 1 base.

Points on this clone: Other nucleotide sequences in the sample specify the same CDR3. The CDR3 loop reads CASSLSRNTEAFF. The CDR3, as DNA: TGTGCCAGCAGTTTATCCAGGAACACTGAAGCTTTCTTT. The rearrangement joins TRBV27 to TRBJ1-1; no clear D gene. The CDR3 spans 13 residues. CDR1 is MNHEY and CDR2 is SMNVEV in the germline V gene (reference sequence). The ends were cut back, 0 bases at V and 1 base at J, with 3 bases in the middle.

This clone was seen a handful of times. This chain joins TRBV9 and TRBJ1-6, with 9 bases aligning to TRBD1. The V and J ends lost 4 bases and 9 bases, in that order; junction bases with no gene match: 8. The CDR3 totals 15 residues. Per germline, CDR1 SGDLS and CDR2 YYNGEE. The chain's CDR3 is CASSLSGQGFSPLHF. The CDR3 region has the DNA TGTGCCAGCAGCTTATCGGGACAGGGTTTTTCACCCCTCCACTTT.

This chain links TRBV19 with TRBJ2-5, with D hard to call. This CDR3 is 15 amino acids long. The V and J ends lost 5 bases and 4 bases respectively, with 17 bases between them. CDR1 LNHDA and CDR2 SQIVND come from the germline V gene (reference sequence). CDR3 region: CASSEHDLLRETQYF. The CDR3 DNA is TGTGCCAGTAGTGAACACGACTTACTTCGAGAGACCCAGTACTTC.

The rearrangement uses TRBV6-1 and TRBJ2-1; 8 nucleotides line up with TRBD2. V lost 3 bases and J lost 1; bases outside the gene matches: 11. Germline V lookup: CDR1 MNHNS, CDR2 SASEGT. This CDR3 comprises 18 residues. DNA for the CDR3: TGTGCCAGCAGTGACAGACTTCGGGGGGGCCCGTCCTACAATGAGCAGTTCTTC. Protein sequence: CASSDRLRGGPSYNEQFF.

The rearrangement uses TRBV10-1 and TRBJ2-1; 15 bases map to TRBD2. CDR1 is WNHNN, CDR2 SYGVQD, per germline (reference sequence). V lost 6 bases and J lost 6; bases outside the gene matches: 3. The CDR3 has 15 amino acids. The CDR3 is CASSPGLAGGNEQFF. CDR3 coding DNA: TGCGCCAGCAGCCCGGGACTAGCGGGGGGCAATGAGCAGTTCTTC.

The chain joins TRBV19 to TRBJ2-3, with 7 bases identical to TRBD2. Unmatched junction bases numbered 7, after V lost 5 bases and J lost 2 bases. The CDR3 runs to 15 residues. The V gene's germline CDR1 is LNHDA and CDR2 SQIVND (reference sequence). CDR3 loop: CASSHERGPTDTQYF. CDR3 DNA: TGTGCCAGTAGTCACGAGCGGGGTCCCACAGATACGCAGTATTTT.

The chain couples TRBV12-2 to TRBJ1-3; the D segment call TRBD1 is taken from the table without a DNA check. TRBV12-2 is shown as a pseudogene. The CDR3 runs to 16 residues. The CDR3 sequence: CASRIKTVDSGNTIYF. The CDR3 DNA follows: TGTGCAAGTCGCATTAAGACAGTGGACTCTGGAAACACCATATATTTT.

This clone was observed a handful of times. CDR3 loop: CASSPGGGGYEQYF. CDR3 DNA: TGTGCCAGCTCACCTGGGGGGGGCGGCTACGAGCAGTACTTC. The chain recombines TRBV18 with TRBJ2-7; D is perhaps TRBD2 (7 bases). V dropped 3 bases and J dropped 3 bases, with 12 bases sitting between them. Per the germline V gene, CDR1 is KGHSH and CDR2 is LQKENI. The CDR3 runs 14 residues. The variable domain in full, completed from reference TRBV18 and TRBJ2-7, reads NAGVMQNPRHLVRRRGQEARLRCSPMKGHSHVYWYRQLPEEGLKFMVYLQKENIIDESGMPKERFSAEFPKEGPSILRIQQVVRGDSAAYFCASSPGGGGYEQYFGPGTRLTVT.

This chain uses TRBV5-1 with TRBJ1-1; D not certain. Trimming stripped 4 bases from V and 4 bases from J, with 11 bases between. The CDR3 is 13 amino acids. From germline, CDR1 is SGHRS and CDR2 YFSETQ. The CDR3 spells CASSMYEGTEAFF. DNA of the CDR3: TGCGCCAGCAGCATGTACGAGGGCACTGAAGCTTTCTTT.